This paragraph covers one T cell receptor beta chain sequence. The antigen is unknown. The length of the CDR3 is 12 residues. Looked up from germline, CDR1 is PRHDT and CDR2 is FYEKMQ (reference sequence). V shed 4 bases and J shed 11 bases, with 11 bases lying between them. The data are from a study of long-term antiretroviral therapy in people with HIV. Per donor, a minimum of one pre-ART and a minimum of two post-ART PBMC samples were available. Notes on the study in general: Blood sampling spanned 2004 to 2017, possibly under older ART regimens. Clones with expansion before ART led the repertoire at all time points. ART was followed by higher diversity that remained below transplant donor controls.

Sequencing relied on immunoSEQ assay v3.0, run at survey level. Only in-frame clones appear in the TCRdb table, and some are missing; sequencing was by immunoSEQ multiplex PCR. Altogether nearly 50,000 clones are present, 84% being singletons, with the ten largest covering around 3.2%. Sequencing used unsorted PBMCs, obtained 0.8 years after starting antiretroviral therapy. This chain joins TRBV13 and TRBJ1-4; D remains unclear. The receptor's source is a woman in her late teens or twenties with HIV. CDR3 nucleotides: TGTGCCAGCAGCTGGTTGAGGGAGAAACTGTTTTTT. Residues: CASSWLREKLFF.